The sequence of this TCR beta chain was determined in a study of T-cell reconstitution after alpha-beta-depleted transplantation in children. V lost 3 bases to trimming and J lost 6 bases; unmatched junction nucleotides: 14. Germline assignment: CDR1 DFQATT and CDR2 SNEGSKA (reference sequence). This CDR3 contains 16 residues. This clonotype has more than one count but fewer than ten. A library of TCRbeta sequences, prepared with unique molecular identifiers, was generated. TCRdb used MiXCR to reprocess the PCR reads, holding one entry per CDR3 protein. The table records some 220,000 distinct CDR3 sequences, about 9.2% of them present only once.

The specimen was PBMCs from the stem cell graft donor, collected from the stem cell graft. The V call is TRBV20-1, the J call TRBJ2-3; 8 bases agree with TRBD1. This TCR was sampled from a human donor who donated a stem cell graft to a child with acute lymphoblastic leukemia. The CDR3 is CSASGSGTGLRDTQYF. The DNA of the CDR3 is TGCAGTGCTAGTGGGTCAGGGACAGGTTTGAGGGATACGCAGTATTTT.